A selection of T cell receptor beta chains follows, all from one sample in a study of T cell responses to AZD1222 COVID-19 vaccine. The protocol was immunoSEQ multiplex PCR, while the TCRdb copy is restricted to in-frame clones and leaves out a portion. The data hold around 110,000 clones, with around 92% observed a single time. The sequenced sample was peripheral blood, obtained on day 0 of AZD1222 vaccination. The source of these receptors is an adult in good health. The CDR3 runs from the conserved cysteine through the conserved F or W. A D gene is named only where the DNA matches it firmly. The size of a clone is reported for some rows only, either as once, few or many, or as a class for expanded clones.

v_gene	d_gene	abundance	j_gene	CDR3aa	CDR3nt
TRBV18	NA	NA	TRBJ1-5	CASSPLDSPNQPQHF	TGTGCCAGCTCACCACTGGACAGCCCCAATCAGCCCCAGCATTTT
TRBV24-1	NA	NA	TRBJ2-2	CATSDLTDTGELFF	TGTGCCACCAGTGATTTGACAGACACCGGGGAGCTGTTTTTT
TRBV12-5	NA	NA	TRBJ2-7	CASGPRARNYEQYF	TGTGCTAGTGGTCCGCGAGCGAGAAATTACGAGCAGTACTTC
TRBV19	NA	NA	TRBJ1-6	CASSATWGESSPLHF	TGTGCCAGTAGTGCCACCTGGGGTGAATCTTCACCCCTCCACTTT
TRBV27	NA	NA	TRBJ1-5	CASSLVRDQPQHF	TGTGCCAGCAGTTTAGTGAGGGATCAGCCCCAGCATTTT
TRBV5-1	NA	NA	TRBJ1-1	CASRLDLNTEAFF	TGCGCCAGCAGATTAGATTTGAACACTGAAGCTTTCTTT
TRBV5-1	TRBD1	NA	TRBJ1-1	CASSLLDRGSGTEAFF	TGCGCCAGCAGCTTGTTGGACAGGGGCTCGGGCACTGAAGCTTTCTTT
TRBV21-1	NA	NA	TRBJ2-7	CASSDSYEQYF	TGTGCCAGTAGTGATTCCTACGAGCAGTACTTC
TRBV10-2	NA	NA	TRBJ1-5	CASRRDLWGDSNQPQHF	TGCGCCAGCAGGAGGGACTTGTGGGGGGATAGCAATCAGCCCCAGCATTTT
TRBV27	NA	NA	TRBJ2-5	CASSLYAPGETQYF	TGTGCCAGCAGTTTATATGCCCCCGGAGAGACCCAGTACTTC
TRBV27	NA	once	TRBJ2-7	CASSLGPYYEQYF	TGTGCCAGCTCCCTTGGCCCCTACTACGAGCAGTACTTC
TRBV28	TRBD1	NA	TRBJ1-1	CASSLLSRDRGRGEAFF	TGTGCCAGCAGTCTTCTAAGCCGGGACAGGGGGCGCGGTGAAGCTTTCTTT
TRBV6-5	NA	NA	TRBJ2-7	CASSRGLHEQYF	TGTGCCAGCAGCCGCGGGTTGCACGAGCAGTACTTC
TRBV6-4	NA	NA	TRBJ1-6	CASSKKGEGDSPLHF	TGTGCCAGCAGTAAAAAAGGGGAAGGCGATTCACCCCTCCACTTT
TRBV9	TRBD2	NA	TRBJ2-1	CASSVYSAGGEQFF	TGTGCCAGCAGCGTATACTCTGCGGGAGGGGAGCAGTTCTTC
TRBV6-5	NA	NA	TRBJ2-3	CASSPPNTDTQYF	TGTGCCAGCAGTCCACCTAACACAGATACGCAGTATTTT